A single sample gave rise to the 27 T cell receptor beta chains below, sequenced in a study of blood T cell repertoires in COVID-19. TCRdb's copy holds only in-frame clones and misses some; the assay was immunoSEQ multiplex PCR. The data show over 65,000 clones, with about 80% seen just once and approximately 16% held by the top ten. The sequencing sample was made of peripheral blood. Source of these receptors: a man aged 80 or over with active COVID-19.

This chain joins TRBV15 and TRBJ2-1; 8 nucleotides match TRBD2. V trimming: 5 bases; J trimming: 3 bases; junction bases outside the gene matches: 9. Germline V CDR1 and CDR2: LNHNV, YYDKDF (reference sequence). This CDR3 contains 16 residues. The DNA of the CDR3 is TGTGCCACCAGCGACTCTGGGAGCGGGAGCTACAATGAGCAGTTCTTC. It yields the protein CATSDSGSGSYNEQFF.

This chain uses TRBV28 with TRBJ1-2, with 7 bases lining up with TRBD1. This CDR3 is 15 amino acids long. The germline gives CDR1 MDHEN, CDR2 SYDVKM. V lost 6 bases, J lost 6 bases, and 13 bases stayed unmatched. CDR3 in amino acids: CASRLNMARGHGYTF. The CDR3 DNA reads TGTGCCAGCAGACTAAATATGGCGAGGGGGCATGGCTACACCTTC.

The CDR3 DNA reads TGTGCCAGCAGCTTCCAGGGAATCAATCAGCCCCAGCATTTT. Amino acids: CASSFQGINQPQHF. The rearrangement joins TRBV5-6 to TRBJ1-5, with D possibly being TRBD1 (5 bases). Germline lookup yields CDR1 SGHDT and CDR2 YYEEEE. V lost 2 bases and J 3 bases, leaving 9 bases between the germline ends. The CDR3 sequence is 14 residues long.

A few counts support this clone. The gene calls are TRBV15 and TRBJ1-4, with TRBD1 matching 9 bases. V lost 1 base and J lost 5; bases outside the gene matches: 5. The germline V gene has CDR1 LNHNV and CDR2 YYDKDF (reference sequence). This CDR3 region has 16 residues. The CDR3 DNA reads as TGTGCCACCAGCAGAGGGACAGGGGTTTTAAATGAAAAACTGTTTTTT. It codes for CATSRGTGVLNEKLFF.

The J gene is TRBJ1-6, the V gene TRBV25-1; 7 nucleotides line up with TRBD1. CDR3 size: 14 residues. Trimming cost V 7 bases and J 5 bases; bases outside gene matches: 5. The germline CDR1 and CDR2 sequences are MGHDK and SYGVNS. The DNA of the CDR3 is TGTGCCAGCACCGCTGGGACAGATAATTCACCCCTCCACTTT. This translates into CASTAGTDNSPLHF.

V is TRBV27 and J is TRBJ2-1; TRBD2 matches 7 bases. Germline V gene sequence: CDR1 MNHEY, CDR2 SMNVEV (reference sequence). J was trimmed by 13 bases and V by 6 bases; bases with no gene match: 9. The CDR3 is 12 residues long. Here the CDR3 reads CASSASGGRQFF. CDR3 DNA: TGTGCCAGCAGCGCCTCTGGCGGGAGACAGTTCTTC.

This clone is termed medium-sized. V gene TRBV19 combines with J gene TRBJ1-2; D gene unclear. The V end lost 7 bases, the J end lost 4 bases, and 4 bases lay between the germline ends. The CDR3 runs 10 residues. Per the germline V gene, CDR1 is LNHDA and CDR2 is SQIVND (reference sequence). The CDR3 reads CASNSYGYTF. The CDR3 DNA is TGTGCCAGTAACAGCTATGGCTACACCTTC.

This clone was observed a handful of times. The V and J genes are TRBV29-1 and TRBJ2-1; no clear D. V lost 4 bases and J lost 7, with 8 bases in between. CDR3 length: 11 residues. Germline loops: CDR1 SQVTM, CDR2 ANQGSEA. The CDR3 sequence is CSVARINEQFF. The CDR3 nucleotides are TGCAGCGTTGCTAGGATTAATGAGCAGTTCTTC.

This clone has only a few counts. CDR3 DNA: TGCAGCGGCCGGGGTTGGGCCGGGGAGCTGTTTTTT. Translation gives CSGRGWAGELFF. V and J are TRBV29-1 and TRBJ2-2, with a weak D call TRBD2 (5 bases). The CDR3 is made up of 12 amino acids. Trimming cost V 7 bases and J 6 bases, with 12 bases left between them. Germline V lookup: CDR1 SQVTM, CDR2 ANQGSEA.

The chain has TRBV27 and TRBJ2-3, with D tentatively TRBD2 (6 bases). The CDR3 covers 15 residues. Trimming removed 7 bases at V and 5 bases at J, with 19 bases between. Looked up from germline, CDR1 is MNHEY and CDR2 is SMNVEV (reference sequence). The CDR3 DNA is TGTGCCAGCAATGCCGGGAGAGGGAAAGGAGATACGCAGTATTTT. Translating it yields CASNAGRGKGDTQYF.

This chain links TRBV3-1 (or the pseudogene TRBV3-2) with TRBJ2-1; no firm D call. Trimming cost V 3 bases and J 6 bases, with 6 bases left between them. This CDR3 has 12 amino acids. From germline, CDR1 is LGHDT and CDR2 YNNKEL (reference sequence). DNA of the CDR3: TGTGCCAGCAGCCACGGTGGCAATGAGCAGTTCTTC. It encodes CASSHGGNEQFF.

This chain links TRBV6-2 or TRBV6-3 with TRBJ2-2, with 9 bases lining up with TRBD2. V trimming: 0 bases; J trimming: 4 bases; junction bases outside the gene matches: 3. Per the germline V gene, CDR1 is MNHEY and CDR2 is SVGEGT. This CDR3 has 16 residues. The CDR3 protein is CASSYSGGRATGELFF. The CDR3 DNA reads as TGTGCCAGCAGTTACTCCGGCGGGAGGGCCACCGGGGAGCTGTTTTTT.

This clone was seen a few times. The chain combines TRBV24-1 with TRBJ2-5, with D tentatively TRBD2 (5 bases). The ends were cut back, 4 bases at V and 5 bases at J, with 16 bases in the middle. The CDR3 contains 15 residues. Germline V gene lookup returns CDR1 KGHDR and CDR2 SFDVKD. The CDR3 loop reads CATSDPTAGLETQYF. For the CDR3, the DNA is TGTGCCACCAGTGACCCGACGGCGGGTTTGGAGACCCAGTACTTC.

The chain combines TRBV15 with TRBJ2-7, with 8 bases matching TRBD2. CDR3 size: 16 residues. The V and J ends lost 1 base and 4 bases, in that order; junction bases with no gene match: 9. Germline values: CDR1 LNHNV, CDR2 YYDKDF (reference sequence). Here the CDR3 DNA reads TGTGCCACCAGCAGAGGTGGTTTTGGCGGGGGGTACGAGCAGTACTTC. As protein: CATSRGGFGGGYEQYF.

The genes are TRBV19 and TRBJ2-7, with TRBD2 matching over 7 bases. The germline gives CDR1 LNHDA, CDR2 SQIVND (reference sequence). The CDR3 loop spans 17 amino acids. After removal of 0 bases from V and 2 bases from J, the junction contained 10 bases not matched to a gene. The CDR3 coding sequence is TGTGCCAGTAGTATAGACCCTCGGTCTAGCGGAACCTACGAGCAGTACTTC. Translating it yields CASSIDPRSSGTYEQYF.

This clone appeared once. Compared with germline, one end of the junction differs, possibly owing to a read error. The chain links TRBV5-5 to TRBJ2-3, with 11 bases aligning to TRBD1. CDR1 and CDR2 (germline): SGHKS, YYEKEE (reference sequence). The CDR3 sequence is 18 residues long. CDR3 residues: CASSLYVPGQGGPETQYF. CDR3 sequence (DNA): TGTGCCAGCAGCCTGTATGTTCCGGGACAGGGGGGACCAGAAACGCAGTATTTT.

This clone was counted once. The chain is built from TRBV5-4 and TRBJ2-5; D is ambiguous. This CDR3 is built from 14 residues. Germline CDR1 is SGHNT and CDR2 is YYREEE (reference sequence). V was trimmed by 4 bases and J by 1 base, leaving 11 bases between them. CDR3 in DNA: TGTGCCAGCAGCAGACCCGACTTCCAAGAGACCCAGTACTTC. Translating it yields CASSRPDFQETQYF.

This clone occurred a few times. V is TRBV14 and J is TRBJ1-5; D is undetermined. Trimming left V 2 bases short and J 4 bases short, with 6 bases between. The germline V gene has CDR1 SGHDN and CDR2 FVKESK. The CDR3 length is 13 residues. As DNA, the CDR3 is TGTGCCAGCAGCCAATTTCAGAATCAGCCCCAGCATTTT. This gives the protein CASSQFQNQPQHF.

This chain links TRBV7-9 with TRBJ2-7; unclear D gene. The V gene lost 3 bases and the J gene lost 1 base, with 7 bases spanning the gap. CDR1 and CDR2 (germline): SEHNR, FQNEAQ (reference sequence). The CDR3 is 13 amino acids. The DNA for the CDR3 is TGTGCCAGCAGCTTCTACCCGTCCTACGAGCAGTACTTC. Translated, it gives CASSFYPSYEQYF.

The V call is TRBV19, the J call TRBJ2-3; the match to TRBD2 covers 9 bases. Germline V lookup: CDR1 LNHDA, CDR2 SQIVND (reference sequence). The V gene end was trimmed by 3 bases and the J gene end by 1 base; junction bases not matched to a gene: 5. This CDR3 spans 16 amino acids. The CDR3, as DNA: TGTGCCAGTAGTATCGGCGCGGGGGGGGGCACAGATACGCAGTATTTT. It codes for CASSIGAGGGTDTQYF.

This clone was observed a few times. The chain uses TRBV4-2 and TRBJ2-1; 7 nucleotides match TRBD2. The CDR3 loop spans 15 amino acids. Trimming at V came to 2 bases and at J to 4 bases, leaving 5 bases not matched to a gene. The germline V gene has CDR1 LGHNA and CDR2 YNFKEQ. CDR3 nucleotide sequence: TGTGCCAGCAGCCAAAAGCCTAGCGGATACAATGAGCAGTTCTTC. Protein product: CASSQKPSGYNEQFF.

The chain uses TRBV6-2 or TRBV6-3 and TRBJ2-1; 9 bases are a match to TRBD1. The length of the CDR3 is 15 residues. CDR1 and CDR2 from the germline V gene are MNHEY and SVGEGT. V shed 0 bases, J shed 7 bases, and the junction held 4 bases outside the gene matches. This chain's CDR3 is CASSYSGQGWNEQFF. CDR3 DNA sequence: TGTGCCAGCAGTTACTCGGGACAGGGCTGGAATGAGCAGTTCTTC.

The chain combines TRBV5-1 with TRBJ2-3, with a tentative D call TRBD2 (5 bases). The germline gives CDR1 SGHRS, CDR2 YFSETQ. Trimming took 6 bases from V and 1 from J, leaving 12 bases between them. CDR3 size: 14 residues. The DNA for the CDR3 is TGCGCCAGCAAACTAGATCCGGGCACAGATACGCAGTATTTT. Its protein is CASKLDPGTDTQYF.

The gene calls are TRBV4-1 and TRBJ2-1; 7 bases are shared with TRBD1. From germline, CDR1 is MGHRA and CDR2 YSYEKL. This CDR3 has 13 amino acids. The trim removed 1 base at V and 14 bases at J, leaving 8 bases unmatched. In DNA, the CDR3 is TGCGCCAGCAGCCAAGGGGTGAAAGGGGGCGAGTTCTTC. This translates into CASSQGVKGGEFF.

The chain uses TRBV29-1 and TRBJ2-5, with a possible D match to TRBD1 (5 bases). This CDR3 region has 14 residues. Trimming left V 3 bases short and J 2 bases short, with 13 bases between. The germline gives CDR1 SQVTM, CDR2 ANQGSEA. The CDR3 nucleotides are TGCAGCGTTGATGTAGGGGCGGAACAAGAGACCCAGTACTTC. It codes for CSVDVGAEQETQYF.

The V call is TRBV9, the J call TRBJ2-5, with TRBD1 matching 10 bases. J was trimmed by 5 bases and V by 2 bases; bases with no gene match: 12. This CDR3 has 17 residues. CDR1 SGDLS and CDR2 YYNGEE come from the germline V gene. The DNA of the CDR3 is TGTGCCAGCAGCGTGAGCTTCGGACAGGGGGAGGAGGAGACCCAGTACTTC. Encoded protein: CASSVSFGQGEEETQYF.

The chain uses TRBV29-1 and TRBJ2-3, with a possible D match to TRBD1 (5 bases). This CDR3 has 15 amino acids. Trimming pared 4 bases from V and 0 bases from J, leaving 14 bases between. Germline CDR1 SQVTM, CDR2 ANQGSEA. CDR3 in DNA: TGCAGCGTTGCCCCAAGGGGTGCGAGCACAGATACGCAGTATTTT. Residues: CSVAPRGASTDTQYF.